Reported below is one T cell receptor beta chain. This CDR3 has 16 residues. V was trimmed by 5 bases and J by 3 bases, leaving 20 bases between them. The germline gives CDR1 SEHNR, CDR2 FQNEAQ (reference sequence). The data stem from a study of blood T cell repertoires in COVID-19. On the study more broadly: In each case, the material was cDNA or gDNA derived from T cells, B-cell-depleted T cells, or PBMCs.

Data came from immunoSEQ multiplex PCR; TCRdb stores just in-frame clones and leaves some out. This table has fewer than 300,000 clones, approximately 85% appearing once. J is TRBJ2-7 and V is TRBV7-9; D is possibly TRBD1 (6 bases). This clonotype was obtained from a woman aged 30 to 39 who had recovered from COVID-19. Material: PBMCs or T cells enriched from blood (not recorded which). The CDR3 protein is CASSPSRQALFYEQYF. CDR3 sequence (DNA): TGTGCCAGCAGCCCTTCCCGACAGGCCCTCTTCTACGAGCAGTACTTC.